This T cell receptor beta chain was recovered during a study of T-cell memory formation after mild COVID-19. The CDR3 consists of 15 residues. Trimming shortened V by 5 bases and J by 2 bases, and 15 bases separated the two germline ends. Germline V lookup: CDR1 MNHEY, CDR2 SMNVEV (reference sequence). A single record per CDR3 protein comes from TCRdb applying MiXCR to the 5' RACE reads. The sample holds some 600,000 distinct CDR3 sequences, roughly 17% seen once. This TCR was sampled from an adult woman who had mild COVID-19 (a few samples of this study predate the infection). Cell type and time point are not known. The sample consisted of PBMCs or a T cell subset sorted from them (not recorded which). V and J are TRBV27 and TRBJ1-1; unclear D gene. This CDR3 is CASSRPTGFNTEAFF. The DNA for the CDR3 is TGTGCCAGCAGTCGCCCGACCGGGTTCAACACTGAAGCTTTCTTT.